Presented here are 12 T cell receptor beta chains from one specimen sequenced in a study of blood T cells in healthy people across ages. Alongside a J-beta primer mix, a sample-barcoded 5' primer served in a second PCR lasting roughly 6 to 11 cycles. Using its own MiXCR run on the 5' RACE reads, TCRdb lists one record per CDR3 protein. The sample yields some 1.6 million distinct CDR3 sequences, roughly 32% seen once. What was sequenced was blood. The source of these receptors is a woman between 25 and 40 years old in good health.

This clonotype was recorded a few times. The chain combines TRBV7-8 with TRBJ2-1; D might be TRBD2 (5 bases). The V and J ends lost 2 bases and 6 bases respectively, with 23 bases between them. The CDR3 covers 18 residues. Germline lookup yields CDR1 SGHVS and CDR2 FQNEAQ. The CDR3 bases are TGTGCCAGCAGCTTATGGGCCAAAGAGCGGAGGTCATCCAATGAGCAGTTCTTC. Amino acid sequence: CASSLWAKERRSSNEQFF.

Regarding this clonotype: Just one base apart from a much larger clone, this may be a read error. The chain links TRBV29-1 to TRBJ1-2; TRBD1 matches 7 bases. Germline V gene lookup returns CDR1 SQVTM and CDR2 ANQGSEA. The CDR3 loop spans 14 amino acids. CDR3 protein: CGVSVTGKSYGYTF. In DNA form, the CDR3 reads TGCGGCGTCTCCGTGACAGGGAAGAGCTATGGCTACACCTTC.

This clonotype was seen ten or more times. The chain combines TRBV18 with TRBJ2-7, with D tentatively TRBD1 or TRBD2 (5 bases each). Germline-derived CDR1 and CDR2 are KGHSH and LQKENI. CDR3 length: 12 residues. The V and J ends lost 4 bases and 5 bases respectively, with 9 bases between them. The CDR3 loop is CASSRDGNEQYF. CDR3 coding DNA: TGTGCCAGCTCACGGGACGGCAACGAGCAGTACTTC.

V gene TRBV12-3 or TRBV12-4 combines with J gene TRBJ1-2, with no clear D. The CDR3 has 14 residues. V lost 1 base, J lost 8 bases, and 14 bases lay in between. CDR3 coding DNA: TGTGCCAGCAGTTTAGGTCAGACCTCTGGGGGCTACACCTTC. This translates into CASSLGQTSGGYTF.

The V and J genes are TRBV29-1 and TRBJ2-1, with TRBD2 matching 11 bases. TRBJ2-7 matches the DNA end more closely, so the J call is doubtful. Germline CDR1 SQVTM, CDR2 ANQGSEA. CDR3 length: 15 amino acids. The DNA of the CDR3 is TGCAGCGTTGAACCCCGACTAGCGGGACGGAATGAGCAGTACTTC. This translates into CSVEPRLAGRNEQYF.

As concerns this clonotype: A clone one base away is much larger, so this may be a read error. The chain combines TRBV7-9 with TRBJ2-5; tentative D call: TRBD1 (6 bases). V shed 1 base and J shed 5 bases, with 17 bases lying between them. Germline CDR1 and CDR2: SEHNR and FQNEAQ (reference sequence). The CDR3 has 16 residues. Here the CDR3 reads CASSLVLTGPRETQYF. In DNA, the CDR3 is TGTGCCAGCAGCTTAGTGCTGACAGGACCTCGGGAGACCCAGTACTTC.

This clonotype showed up just a few times. The chain uses TRBV27 and TRBJ2-1, with D possibly being TRBD1 (7 bases). This CDR3 has 14 residues. V was shortened by 2 bases and J by 8 bases, with 13 bases between the two germline ends. The germline V gene encodes CDR1 MNHEY and CDR2 SMNVEV (reference sequence). The CDR3 reads CASSLAGQTHEQFF. The CDR3 coding sequence is TGTGCCAGCAGTTTAGCGGGACAGACCCATGAGCAGTTCTTC.

This clonotype has more than one count but fewer than ten. The chain uses TRBV29-1 and TRBJ2-3, with 8 positions matching TRBD1. The CDR3 sequence is 15 residues long. The germline gives CDR1 SQVTM, CDR2 ANQGSEA. Trimming removed 7 bases from V and 1 base from J; junction bases left unmatched: 10. The DNA for the CDR3 is TGCAGCGCCCATCTTTCGGACAGGGGCACAGATACGCAGTATTTT. Protein sequence: CSAHLSDRGTDTQYF.

V is TRBV3-1 and J is TRBJ2-3, with 12 bases matching TRBD2. The germline CDR1 and CDR2 sequences are LGHDT and YNNKEL (reference sequence). Losses at the gene ends were 3 bases for V and 1 base for J; bases not matched to a gene: 8. This CDR3 contains 18 residues. The CDR3 loop reads CASSQGLAGGTRTDTQYF. Written as DNA, the CDR3 is TGTGCCAGCAGCCAGGGACTAGCGGGTGGTACCCGCACAGATACGCAGTATTTT.

In regard to this clonotype: A much larger clone differs from this one at a single base, so this may be a read error. The chain links TRBV29-1 to TRBJ2-1; TRBD1 matches at 8 bases. Trimming took 4 bases from V and 0 from J; bases not matched to a gene: 8. This CDR3 is 16 amino acids long. Germline V gene data show CDR1 as SQVTM and CDR2 as ANQGSEA. The CDR3 coding sequence is TGCAGCGTTGGACAAACAGGGGGAAGCTCCTACAATGAGCAGTTCTTC. It specifies CSVGQTGGSSYNEQFF.

V and J are TRBV30 and TRBJ1-4; perhaps TRBD1 as D (5 bases). This CDR3 has 14 residues. Germline loops: CDR1 GTSNPN, CDR2 SVGIG (reference sequence). V lost 5 bases and J 0 bases, leaving 10 bases between the germline ends. CDR3 residues: CAWAPGPTNEKLFF. CDR3 coding DNA: TGTGCCTGGGCGCCGGGACCAACTAATGAAAAACTGTTTTTT.

V and J are TRBV9 and TRBJ2-5; D remains ambiguous. The CDR3 is 14 residues long. Germline V gene sequence: CDR1 SGDLS, CDR2 YYNGEE. Between the trimmed V and J ends, which lost 4 bases and 4 bases, there was a span of 14 bases. The CDR3 DNA sequence: TGTGCCAGCAGCCCTGAAGGGTGGGCAGAGACCCAGTACTTC. Its translation is CASSPEGWAETQYF.